This TCR beta chain stems from a study of blood T cell repertoires in COVID-19. Whole-study context: PBMCs, B-cell-depleted T cells, or T cells provided the cDNA or gDNA that made up the material.

TCRdb's table, derived via immunoSEQ multiplex PCR, lists solely in-frame clones and lacks some. Of some 460,000 clones in the sample, about 85% were seen once. Those who participated ranged in age from roughly 18 to 90 years and resided in about 24 US areas. Allocation to cohorts depended on clinical history reported by the participants. Trimming pared 2 bases from V and 2 bases from J, leaving 9 bases between. There are 14 residues in the CDR3. Germline V gene sequence: CDR1 KGHSH, CDR2 LQKENI. Sequencing was performed on PBMCs or T cells enriched from blood (not recorded which). V usage is TRBV18 and J usage is TRBJ1-2; D is ambiguous. The source of this sequence is a woman aged 18-29 years with acute COVID-19. As DNA, the CDR3 is TGTGCCAGCTCACCAGGAGCAGACAACTATGGCTACACCTTC. Protein sequence: CASSPGADNYGYTF.